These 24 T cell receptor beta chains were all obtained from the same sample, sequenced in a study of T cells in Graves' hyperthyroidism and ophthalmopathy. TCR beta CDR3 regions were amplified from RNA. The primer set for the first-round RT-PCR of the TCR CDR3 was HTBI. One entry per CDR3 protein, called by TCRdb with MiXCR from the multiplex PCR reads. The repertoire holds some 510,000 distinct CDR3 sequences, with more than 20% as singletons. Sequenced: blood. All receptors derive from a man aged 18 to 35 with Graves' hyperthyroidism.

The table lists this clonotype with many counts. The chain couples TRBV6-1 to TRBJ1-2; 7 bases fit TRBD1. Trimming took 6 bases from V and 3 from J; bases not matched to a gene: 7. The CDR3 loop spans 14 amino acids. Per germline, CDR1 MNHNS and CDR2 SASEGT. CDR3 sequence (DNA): TGTGCCAGCAGGCAGGGGGGGTCGGACTATGGCTACACCTTC. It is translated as CASRQGGSDYGYTF.

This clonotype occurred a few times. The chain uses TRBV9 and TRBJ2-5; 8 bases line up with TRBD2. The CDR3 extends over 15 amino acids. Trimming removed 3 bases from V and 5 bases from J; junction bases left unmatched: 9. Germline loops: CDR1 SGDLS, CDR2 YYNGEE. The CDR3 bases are TGTGCCAGCAGCGCCAGCGGGGGAGCCAAGGAGACCCAGTACTTC. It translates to CASSASGGAKETQYF.

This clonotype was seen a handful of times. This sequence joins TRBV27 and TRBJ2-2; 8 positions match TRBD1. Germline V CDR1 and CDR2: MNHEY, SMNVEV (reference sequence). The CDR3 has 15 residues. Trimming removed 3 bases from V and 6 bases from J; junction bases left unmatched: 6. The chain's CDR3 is CASSFGRGLAGELFF. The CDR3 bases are TGTGCCAGCAGTTTTGGCAGGGGGCTGGCCGGGGAGCTGTTTTTT.

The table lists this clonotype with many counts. The CDR3 reads CASSSTGKQETQYF. CDR3 bases: TGTGCCAGCAGTTCTACAGGGAAGCAAGAGACCCAGTACTTC. The chain carries TRBV28 and TRBJ2-5, with D perhaps matching TRBD1 (6 bases). CDR3 length: 14 residues. Germline loops: CDR1 MDHEN, CDR2 SYDVKM. V was cut by 4 bases and J by 2 bases, with 11 bases left in between.

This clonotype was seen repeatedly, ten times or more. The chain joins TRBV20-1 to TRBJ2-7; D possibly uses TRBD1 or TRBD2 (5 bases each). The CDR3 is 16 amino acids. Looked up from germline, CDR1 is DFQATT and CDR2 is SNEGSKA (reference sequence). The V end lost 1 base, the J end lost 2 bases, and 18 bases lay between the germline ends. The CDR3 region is CSARAPPGRGAYEQYF. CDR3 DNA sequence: TGCAGTGCTAGAGCGCCCCCGGGACGAGGGGCCTACGAGCAGTACTTC.

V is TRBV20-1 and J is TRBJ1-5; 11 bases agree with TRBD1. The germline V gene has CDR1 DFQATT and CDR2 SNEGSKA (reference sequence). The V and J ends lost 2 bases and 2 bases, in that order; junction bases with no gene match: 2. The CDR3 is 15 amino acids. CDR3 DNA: TGCAGTGCTAGAAGGGACAGGGGGGGCAATCAGCCCCAGCATTTT. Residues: CSARRDRGGNQPQHF.

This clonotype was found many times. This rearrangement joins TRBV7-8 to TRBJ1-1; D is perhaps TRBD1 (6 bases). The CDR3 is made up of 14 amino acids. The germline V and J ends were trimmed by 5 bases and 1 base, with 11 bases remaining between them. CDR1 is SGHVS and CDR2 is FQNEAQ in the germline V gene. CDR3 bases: TGTGCCAGCAGCGGCCGGGGACAGAACACTGAAGCTTTCTTT. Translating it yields CASSGRGQNTEAFF.

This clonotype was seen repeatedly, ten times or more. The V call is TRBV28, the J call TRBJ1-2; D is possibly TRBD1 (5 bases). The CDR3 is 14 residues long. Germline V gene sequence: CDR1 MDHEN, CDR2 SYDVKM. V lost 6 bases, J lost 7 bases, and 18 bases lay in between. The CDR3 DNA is TGTGCCAGCAGCAGGGACGGGCTTTGGGTTGGCTACACCTTC. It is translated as CASSRDGLWVGYTF.

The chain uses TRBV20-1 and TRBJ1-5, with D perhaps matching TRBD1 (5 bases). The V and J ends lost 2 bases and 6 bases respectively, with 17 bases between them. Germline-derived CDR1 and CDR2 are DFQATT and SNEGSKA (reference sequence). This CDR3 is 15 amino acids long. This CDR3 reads CSARSGQGGSQPQHF. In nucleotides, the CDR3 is TGCAGTGCTAGAAGTGGGCAGGGAGGGAGTCAGCCCCAGCATTTT.

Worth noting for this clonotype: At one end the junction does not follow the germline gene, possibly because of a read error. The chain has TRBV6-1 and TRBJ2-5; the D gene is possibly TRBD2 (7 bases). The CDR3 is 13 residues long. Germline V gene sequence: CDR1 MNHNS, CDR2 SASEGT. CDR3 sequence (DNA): TGTGCCAGCAGTCGGGGGGCCGGAGAGGCCCAGTACTTC. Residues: CASSRGAGEAQYF.

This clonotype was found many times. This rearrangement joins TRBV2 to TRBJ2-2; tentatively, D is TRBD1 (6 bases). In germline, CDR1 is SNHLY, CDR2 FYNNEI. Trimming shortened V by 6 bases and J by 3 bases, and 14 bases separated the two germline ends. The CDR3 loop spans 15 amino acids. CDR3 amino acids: CASSPDRRDTGELFF. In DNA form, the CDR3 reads TGTGCCAGCAGCCCGGACAGACGGGACACCGGGGAGCTGTTTTTT.

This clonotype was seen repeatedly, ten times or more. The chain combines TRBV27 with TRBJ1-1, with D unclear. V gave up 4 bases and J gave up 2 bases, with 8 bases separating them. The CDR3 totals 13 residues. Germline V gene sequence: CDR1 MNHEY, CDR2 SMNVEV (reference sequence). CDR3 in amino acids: CASSWAQNTEAFF. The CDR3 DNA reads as TGTGCCAGCAGTTGGGCACAAAACACTGAAGCTTTCTTT.

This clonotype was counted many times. The CDR3 coding sequence is TGCAGTGCTAGTGGGCCACCCGGACAGGGGAACTATGGCTACACCTTC. The encoded protein is CSASGPPGQGNYGYTF. V gene TRBV20-1 combines with J gene TRBJ1-2; 9 bases match TRBD1. CDR1 is DFQATT and CDR2 is SNEGSKA in the germline V gene (reference sequence). This CDR3 spans 16 amino acids. The trim removed 3 bases at V and 2 bases at J, leaving 10 bases unmatched.

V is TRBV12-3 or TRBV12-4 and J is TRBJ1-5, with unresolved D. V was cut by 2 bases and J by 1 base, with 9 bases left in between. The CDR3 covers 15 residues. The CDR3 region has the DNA TGTGCCAGCAGTTTATACGGAGGGAGCAATCAGCCCCAGCATTTT. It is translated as CASSLYGGSNQPQHF.

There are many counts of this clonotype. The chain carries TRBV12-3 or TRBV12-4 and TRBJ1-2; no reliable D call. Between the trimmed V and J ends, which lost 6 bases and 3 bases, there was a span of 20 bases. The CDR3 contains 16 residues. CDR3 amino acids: CASSGPGRSGYYGYTF. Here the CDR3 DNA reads TGTGCCAGCAGCGGCCCGGGTAGGAGTGGGTACTATGGCTACACCTTC.

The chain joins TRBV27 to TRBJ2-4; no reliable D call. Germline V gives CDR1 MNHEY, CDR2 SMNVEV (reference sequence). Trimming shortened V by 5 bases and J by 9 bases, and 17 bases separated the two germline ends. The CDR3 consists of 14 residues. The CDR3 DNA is TGTGCCAGCAGTCAAACCGTATCGAATGGCATTCAGTACTTC. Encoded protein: CASSQTVSNGIQYF.

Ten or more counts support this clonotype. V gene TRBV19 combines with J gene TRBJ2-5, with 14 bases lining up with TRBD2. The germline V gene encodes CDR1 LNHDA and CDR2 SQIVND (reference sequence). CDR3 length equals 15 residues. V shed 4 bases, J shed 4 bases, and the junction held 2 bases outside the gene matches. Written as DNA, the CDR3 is TGTGCCAGTAGTACTGGACTAGCGGGGGGAGAGACCCAGTACTTC. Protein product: CASSTGLAGGETQYF.

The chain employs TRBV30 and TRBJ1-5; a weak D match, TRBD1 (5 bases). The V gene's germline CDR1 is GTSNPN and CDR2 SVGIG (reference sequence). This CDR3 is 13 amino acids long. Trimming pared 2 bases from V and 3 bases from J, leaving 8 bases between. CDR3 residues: CAWSKQDNQPQHF. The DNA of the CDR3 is TGTGCCTGGAGTAAACAGGACAATCAGCCCCAGCATTTT. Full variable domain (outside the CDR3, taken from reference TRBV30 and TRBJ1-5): SQTIHQWPATLVQPVGSPLSLECTVEGTSNPNLYWYRQAAGRGLQLLFYSVGIGQISSEVPQNLSASRPQDRQFILSSKKLLLSDSGFYLCAWSKQDNQPQHFGDGTRLSIL.

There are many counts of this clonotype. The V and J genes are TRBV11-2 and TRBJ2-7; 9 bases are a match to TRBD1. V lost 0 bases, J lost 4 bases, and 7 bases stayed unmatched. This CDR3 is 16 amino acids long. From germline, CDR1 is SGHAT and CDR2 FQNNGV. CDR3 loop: CASSLEGGTGSYEQYF. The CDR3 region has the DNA TGTGCCAGCAGCTTAGAAGGGGGGACAGGGTCGTACGAGCAGTACTTC.

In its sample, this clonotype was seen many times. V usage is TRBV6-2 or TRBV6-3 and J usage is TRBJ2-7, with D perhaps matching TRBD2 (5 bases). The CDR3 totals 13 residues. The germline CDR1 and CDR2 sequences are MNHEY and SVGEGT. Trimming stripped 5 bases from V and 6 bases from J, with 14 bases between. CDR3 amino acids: CASSRGSRGEQYF. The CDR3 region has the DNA TGTGCCAGCAGTCGGGGTTCACGCGGCGAGCAGTACTTC.

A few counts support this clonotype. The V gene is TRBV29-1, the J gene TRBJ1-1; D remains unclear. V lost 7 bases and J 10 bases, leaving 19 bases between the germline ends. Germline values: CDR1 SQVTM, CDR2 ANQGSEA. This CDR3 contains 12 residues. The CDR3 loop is CSGYGRGNGAFF. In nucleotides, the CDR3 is TGCAGCGGCTACGGGCGAGGAAATGGAGCTTTCTTT.

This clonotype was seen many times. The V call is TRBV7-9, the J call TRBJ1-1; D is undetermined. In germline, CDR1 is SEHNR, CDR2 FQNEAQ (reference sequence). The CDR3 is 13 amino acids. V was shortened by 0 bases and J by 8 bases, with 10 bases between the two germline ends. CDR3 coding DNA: TGTGCCAGCAGCTTAGCGGGCCAACCGGAAGCTTTCTTT. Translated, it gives CASSLAGQPEAFF. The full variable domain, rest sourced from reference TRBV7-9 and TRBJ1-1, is DTGVSQNPRHKITKRGQNVTFRCDPISEHNRLYWYRQTLGQGPEFLTYFQNEAQLEKSRLLSDRFSAERPKGSFSTLEIQRTEQGDSAMYLCASSLAGQPEAFFGQGTRLTVV.

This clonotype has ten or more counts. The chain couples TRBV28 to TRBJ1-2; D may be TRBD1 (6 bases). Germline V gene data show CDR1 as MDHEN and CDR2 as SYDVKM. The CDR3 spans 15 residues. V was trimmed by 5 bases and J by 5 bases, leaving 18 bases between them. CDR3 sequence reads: CASSPPNIRGYGYTF. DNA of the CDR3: TGTGCCAGCAGTCCTCCCAACATCAGGGGTTATGGCTACACCTTC.

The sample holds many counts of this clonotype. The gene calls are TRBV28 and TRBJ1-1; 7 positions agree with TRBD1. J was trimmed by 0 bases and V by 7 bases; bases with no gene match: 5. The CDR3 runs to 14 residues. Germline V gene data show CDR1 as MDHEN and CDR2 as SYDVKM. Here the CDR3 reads CASNPGQLNTEAFF. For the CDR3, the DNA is TGTGCCAGCAACCCGGGACAGTTGAACACTGAAGCTTTCTTT.